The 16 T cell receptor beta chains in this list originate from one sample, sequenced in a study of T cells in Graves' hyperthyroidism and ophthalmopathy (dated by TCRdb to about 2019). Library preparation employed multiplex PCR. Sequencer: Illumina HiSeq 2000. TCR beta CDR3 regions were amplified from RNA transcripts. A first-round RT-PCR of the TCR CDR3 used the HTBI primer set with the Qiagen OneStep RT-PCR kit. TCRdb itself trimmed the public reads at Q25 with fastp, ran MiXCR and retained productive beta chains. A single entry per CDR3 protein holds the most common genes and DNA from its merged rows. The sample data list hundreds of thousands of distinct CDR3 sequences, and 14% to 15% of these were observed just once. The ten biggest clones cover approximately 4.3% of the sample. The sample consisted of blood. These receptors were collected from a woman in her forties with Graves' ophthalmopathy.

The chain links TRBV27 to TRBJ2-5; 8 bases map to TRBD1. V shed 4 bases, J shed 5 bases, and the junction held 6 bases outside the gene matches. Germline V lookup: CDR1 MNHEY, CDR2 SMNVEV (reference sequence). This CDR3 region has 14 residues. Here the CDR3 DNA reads TGTGCCAGCAGTTGGAGGACAGGGCCGGAGACCCAGTACTTC. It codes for CASSWRTGPETQYF.

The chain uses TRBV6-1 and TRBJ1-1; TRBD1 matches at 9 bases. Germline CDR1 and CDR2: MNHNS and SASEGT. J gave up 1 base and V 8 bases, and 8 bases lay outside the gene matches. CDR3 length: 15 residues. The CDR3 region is CASSTGTGRNTEAFF. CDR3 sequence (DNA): TGTGCCAGCTCAACCGGGACAGGGAGGAACACTGAAGCTTTCTTT.

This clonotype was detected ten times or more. The CDR3 spells CASSLSGTSEYEQYF. CDR3 in DNA: TGTGCCAGCAGCCTCTCCGGGACTAGCGAGTACGAGCAGTACTTC. The gene calls are TRBV4-2 and TRBJ2-7, with 10 positions matching TRBD2. CDR1 and CDR2 from the germline V gene are LGHNA and YNFKEQ. After removal of 4 bases from V and 4 bases from J, the junction contained 7 bases not matched to a gene. The CDR3 totals 15 residues.

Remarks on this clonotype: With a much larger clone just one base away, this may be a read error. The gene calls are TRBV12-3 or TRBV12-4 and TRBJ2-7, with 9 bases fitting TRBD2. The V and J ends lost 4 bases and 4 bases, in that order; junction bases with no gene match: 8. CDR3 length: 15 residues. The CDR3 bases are TGTGCCAGCAGTTGTTCTAGCGGGATTGGATACGAGCAGTACTTC. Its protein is CASSCSSGIGYEQYF.

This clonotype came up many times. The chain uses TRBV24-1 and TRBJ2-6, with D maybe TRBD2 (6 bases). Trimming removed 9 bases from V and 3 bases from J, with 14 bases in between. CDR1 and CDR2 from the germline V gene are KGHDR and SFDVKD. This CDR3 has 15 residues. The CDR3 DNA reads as TGTGCCACCTCTCCTGGGGGAGGTGGGGCCAACGTCCTGACTTTC. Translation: CATSPGGGGANVLTF.

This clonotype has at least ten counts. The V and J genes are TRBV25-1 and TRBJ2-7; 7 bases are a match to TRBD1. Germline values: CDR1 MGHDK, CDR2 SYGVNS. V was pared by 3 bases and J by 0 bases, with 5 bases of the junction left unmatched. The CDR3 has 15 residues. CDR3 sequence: CASSEGAGGSYEQYF. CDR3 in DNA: TGTGCCAGCAGTGAGGGAGCAGGGGGCTCCTACGAGCAGTACTTC.

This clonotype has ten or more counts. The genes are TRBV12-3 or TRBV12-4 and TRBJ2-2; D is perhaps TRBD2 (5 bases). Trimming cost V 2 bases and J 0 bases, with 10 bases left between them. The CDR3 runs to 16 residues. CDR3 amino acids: CASSLSAAANTGELFF. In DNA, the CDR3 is TGTGCCAGCAGTTTAAGTGCAGCGGCGAACACCGGGGAGCTGTTTTTT.

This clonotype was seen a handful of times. Here the CDR3 reads CASRRSLGGRMNTEAFF. The CDR3 coding sequence is TGTGCCAGTAGAAGGTCGTTGGGGGGGCGCATGAACACTGAAGCTTTCTTT. This chain connects TRBV19 to TRBJ1-1; TRBD1 is a possible D gene (6 bases). The CDR3 length is 17 residues. The germline V gene has CDR1 LNHDA and CDR2 SQIVND (reference sequence). The ends were cut back, 6 bases at V and 0 bases at J, with 20 bases in the middle.

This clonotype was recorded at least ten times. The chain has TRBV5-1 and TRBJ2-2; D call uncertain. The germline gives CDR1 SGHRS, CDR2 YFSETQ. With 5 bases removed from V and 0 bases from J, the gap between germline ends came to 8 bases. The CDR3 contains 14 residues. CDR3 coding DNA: TGCGCCAGCAGGGTAGGGACGAACACCGGGGAGCTGTTTTTT. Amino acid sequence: CASRVGTNTGELFF.

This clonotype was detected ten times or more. The CDR3 DNA reads as TGTGCCAGCAGCACCTACCGGGAGCGACGTGGTGGCTACACCTTC. This encodes CASSTYRERRGGYTF. The rearrangement links TRBV27 to TRBJ1-2; no firm D call. Looked up from germline, CDR1 is MNHEY and CDR2 is SMNVEV (reference sequence). The CDR3 is made up of 15 amino acids. The germline V and J ends were trimmed by 6 bases and 7 bases, with 21 bases remaining between them.

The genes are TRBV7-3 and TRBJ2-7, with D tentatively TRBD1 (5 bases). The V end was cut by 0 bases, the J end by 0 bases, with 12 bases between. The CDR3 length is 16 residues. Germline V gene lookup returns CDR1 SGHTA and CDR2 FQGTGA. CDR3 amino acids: CASSLTADSASYEQYF. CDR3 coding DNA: TGTGCCAGCAGCTTAACGGCCGACAGCGCCTCCTACGAGCAGTACTTC. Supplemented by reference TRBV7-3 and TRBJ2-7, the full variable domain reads GAGVSQTPSNKVTEKGKYVELRCDPISGHTALYWYRQSLGQGPEFLIYFQGTGAADDSGLPNDRFFAVRPEGSVSTLKIQRTERGDSAVYLCASSLTADSASYEQYFGPGTRLTVT.

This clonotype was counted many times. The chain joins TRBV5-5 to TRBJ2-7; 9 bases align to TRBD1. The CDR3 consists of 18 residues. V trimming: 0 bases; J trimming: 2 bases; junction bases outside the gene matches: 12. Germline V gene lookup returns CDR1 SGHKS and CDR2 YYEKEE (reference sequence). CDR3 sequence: CASSLGGFRDRAAYEQYF. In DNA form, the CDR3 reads TGTGCCAGCAGCTTGGGGGGCTTCCGGGACAGGGCCGCCTACGAGCAGTACTTC.

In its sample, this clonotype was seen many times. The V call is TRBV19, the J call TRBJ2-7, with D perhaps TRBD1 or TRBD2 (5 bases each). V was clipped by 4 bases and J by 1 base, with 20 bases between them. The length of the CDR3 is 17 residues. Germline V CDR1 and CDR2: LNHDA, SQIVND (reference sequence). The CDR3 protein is CASSTYAGALGSYEQYF. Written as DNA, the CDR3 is TGTGCCAGTAGTACTTACGCCGGGGCCTTGGGATCCTACGAGCAGTACTTC.

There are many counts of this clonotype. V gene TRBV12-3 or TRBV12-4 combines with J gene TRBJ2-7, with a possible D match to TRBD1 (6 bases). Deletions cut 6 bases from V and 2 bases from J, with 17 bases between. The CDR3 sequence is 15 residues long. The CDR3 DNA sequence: TGTGCCAGCAGCCCACAGGGAATGGACGCCTACGAGCAGTACTTC. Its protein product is CASSPQGMDAYEQYF.

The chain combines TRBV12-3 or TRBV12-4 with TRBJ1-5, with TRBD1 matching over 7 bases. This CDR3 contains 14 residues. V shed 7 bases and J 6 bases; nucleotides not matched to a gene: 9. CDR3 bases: TGTGCCAGCACCGCAAGGGGGCTGGTTCAGCCCCAGCATTTT. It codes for CASTARGLVQPQHF.

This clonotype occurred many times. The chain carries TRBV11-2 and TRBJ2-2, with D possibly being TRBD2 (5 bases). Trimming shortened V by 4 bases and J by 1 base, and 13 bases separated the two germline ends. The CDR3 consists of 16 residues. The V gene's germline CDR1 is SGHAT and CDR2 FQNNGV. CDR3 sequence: CASSYGWGENTGELFF. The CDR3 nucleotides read TGTGCCAGCAGCTACGGGTGGGGAGAGAACACCGGGGAGCTGTTTTTT.